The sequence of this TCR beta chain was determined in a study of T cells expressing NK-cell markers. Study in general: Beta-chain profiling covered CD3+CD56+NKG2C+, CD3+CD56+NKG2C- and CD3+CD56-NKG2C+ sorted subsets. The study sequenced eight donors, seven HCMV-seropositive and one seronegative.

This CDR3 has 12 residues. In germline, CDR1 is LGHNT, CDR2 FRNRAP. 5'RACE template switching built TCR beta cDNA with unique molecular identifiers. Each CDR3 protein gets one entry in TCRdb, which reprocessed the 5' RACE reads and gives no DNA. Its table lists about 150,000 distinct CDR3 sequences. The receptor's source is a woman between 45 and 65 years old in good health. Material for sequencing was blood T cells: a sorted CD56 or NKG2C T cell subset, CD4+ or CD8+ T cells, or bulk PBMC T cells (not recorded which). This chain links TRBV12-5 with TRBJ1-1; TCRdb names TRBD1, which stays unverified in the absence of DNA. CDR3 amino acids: CASGNRDTEAFF.